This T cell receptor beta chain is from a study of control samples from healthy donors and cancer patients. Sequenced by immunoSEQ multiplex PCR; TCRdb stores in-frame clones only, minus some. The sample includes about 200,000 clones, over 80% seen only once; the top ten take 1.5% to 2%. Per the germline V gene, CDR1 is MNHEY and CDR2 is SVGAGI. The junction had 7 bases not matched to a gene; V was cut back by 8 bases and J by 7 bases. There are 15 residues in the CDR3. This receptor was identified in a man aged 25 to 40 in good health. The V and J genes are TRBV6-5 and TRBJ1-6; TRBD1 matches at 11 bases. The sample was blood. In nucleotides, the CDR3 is TGTGCCAGCGGAGCGGGGACAGGGGGGAATTCACCCCTCCACTTT. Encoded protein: CASGAGTGGNSPLHF.